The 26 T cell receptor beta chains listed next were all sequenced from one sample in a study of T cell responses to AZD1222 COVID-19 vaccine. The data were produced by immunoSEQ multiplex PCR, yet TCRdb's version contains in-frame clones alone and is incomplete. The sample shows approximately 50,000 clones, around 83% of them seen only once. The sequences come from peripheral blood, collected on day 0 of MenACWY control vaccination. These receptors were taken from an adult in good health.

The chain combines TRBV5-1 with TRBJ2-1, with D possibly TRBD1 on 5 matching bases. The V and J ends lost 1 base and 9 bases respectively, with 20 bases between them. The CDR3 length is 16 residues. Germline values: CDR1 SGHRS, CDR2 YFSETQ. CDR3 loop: CASSLTPGPGLGEQFF. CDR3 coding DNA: TGCGCCAGCAGCTTGACCCCCGGGCCAGGGTTAGGTGAGCAGTTCTTC.

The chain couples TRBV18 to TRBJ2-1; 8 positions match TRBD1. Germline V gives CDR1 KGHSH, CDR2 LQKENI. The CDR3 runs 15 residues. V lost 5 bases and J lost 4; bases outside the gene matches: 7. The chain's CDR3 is CASSSQGADYNEQFF. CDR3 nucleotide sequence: TGTGCCAGCTCATCCCAGGGGGCGGATTACAATGAGCAGTTCTTC.

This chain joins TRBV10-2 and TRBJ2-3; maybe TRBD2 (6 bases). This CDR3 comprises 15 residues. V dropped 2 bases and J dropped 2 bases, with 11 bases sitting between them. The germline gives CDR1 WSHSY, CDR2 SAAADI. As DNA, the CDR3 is TGCGCCAGCAGTGAGACGGCGGGAAACACAGATACGCAGTATTTT. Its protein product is CASSETAGNTDTQYF.

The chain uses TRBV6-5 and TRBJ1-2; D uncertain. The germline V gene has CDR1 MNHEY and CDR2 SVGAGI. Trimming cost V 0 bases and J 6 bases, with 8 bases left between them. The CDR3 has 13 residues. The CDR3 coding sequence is TGTGCCAGCAGTTACTCGGACTATAATGGCTACACCTTC. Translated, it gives CASSYSDYNGYTF.

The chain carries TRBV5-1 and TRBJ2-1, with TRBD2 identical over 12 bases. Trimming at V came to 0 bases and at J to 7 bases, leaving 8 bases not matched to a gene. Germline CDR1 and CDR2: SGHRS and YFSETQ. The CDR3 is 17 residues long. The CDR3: CASSLVAGLAGPNEQFF. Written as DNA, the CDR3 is TGCGCCAGCAGCTTGGTAGCCGGACTAGCGGGACCTAATGAGCAGTTCTTC.

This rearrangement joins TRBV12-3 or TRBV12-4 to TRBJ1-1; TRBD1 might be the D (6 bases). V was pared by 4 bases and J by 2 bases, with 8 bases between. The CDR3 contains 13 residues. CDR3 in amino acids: CASSWDTNTEAFF. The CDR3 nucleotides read TGTGCCAGCAGTTGGGACACCAACACTGAAGCTTTCTTT.

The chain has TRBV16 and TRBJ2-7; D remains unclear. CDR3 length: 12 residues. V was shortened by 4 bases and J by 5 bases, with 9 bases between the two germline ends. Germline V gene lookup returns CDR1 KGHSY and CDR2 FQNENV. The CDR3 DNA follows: TGTGCCAGCAGCCTCGACCCACACGAGCAGTACTTC. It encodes CASSLDPHEQYF.

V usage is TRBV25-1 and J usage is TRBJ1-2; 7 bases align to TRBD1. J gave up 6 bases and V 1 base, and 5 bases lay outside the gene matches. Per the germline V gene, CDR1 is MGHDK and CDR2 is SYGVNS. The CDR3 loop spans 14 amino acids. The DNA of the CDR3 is TGTGCCAGCAGTGAATCGACAGGGTTTAATGGCTACACCTTC. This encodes CASSESTGFNGYTF.

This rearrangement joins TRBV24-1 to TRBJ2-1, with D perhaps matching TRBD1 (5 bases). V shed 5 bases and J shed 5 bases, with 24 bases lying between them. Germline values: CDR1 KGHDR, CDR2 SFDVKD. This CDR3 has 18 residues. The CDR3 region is CATSGQPKTLQVNNEQFF. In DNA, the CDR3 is TGTGCCACCAGTGGCCAACCAAAAACGCTACAGGTAAACAATGAGCAGTTCTTC.

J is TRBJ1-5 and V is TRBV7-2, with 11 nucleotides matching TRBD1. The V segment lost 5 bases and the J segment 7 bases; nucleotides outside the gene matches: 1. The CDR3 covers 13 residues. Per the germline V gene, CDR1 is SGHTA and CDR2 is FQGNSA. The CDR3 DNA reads TGTGCCAGCAGCCGGACAGGGGGCCAGCCCCAGCATTTT. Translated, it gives CASSRTGGQPQHF.

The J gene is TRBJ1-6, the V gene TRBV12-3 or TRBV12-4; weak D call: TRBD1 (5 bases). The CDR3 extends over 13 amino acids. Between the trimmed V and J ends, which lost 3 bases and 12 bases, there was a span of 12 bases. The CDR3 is CASSFRGLRPLHF. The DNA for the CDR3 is TGTGCCAGCAGTTTCCGGGGACTGAGACCCCTCCACTTT.

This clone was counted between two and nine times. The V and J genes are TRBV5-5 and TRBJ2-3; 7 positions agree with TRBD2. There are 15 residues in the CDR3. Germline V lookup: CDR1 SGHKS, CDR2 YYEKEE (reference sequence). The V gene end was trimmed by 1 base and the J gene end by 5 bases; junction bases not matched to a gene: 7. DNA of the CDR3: TGTGCCAGCAGCTTGACGTTGGGCGGGAGAGATACGCAGTATTTT. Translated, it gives CASSLTLGGRDTQYF.

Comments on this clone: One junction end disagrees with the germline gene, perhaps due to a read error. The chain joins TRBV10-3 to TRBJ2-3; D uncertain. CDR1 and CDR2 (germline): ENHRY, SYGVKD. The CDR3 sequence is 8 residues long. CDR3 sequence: CAISEEPF. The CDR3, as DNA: TGTGCCATCAGTGAGGAACCTTTT.

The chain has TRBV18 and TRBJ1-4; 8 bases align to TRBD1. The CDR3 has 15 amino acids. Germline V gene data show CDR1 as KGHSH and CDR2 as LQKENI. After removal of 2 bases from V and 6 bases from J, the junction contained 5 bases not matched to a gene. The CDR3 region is CASSPTDRVDEKLFF. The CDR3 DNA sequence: TGTGCCAGCTCACCAACGGACAGGGTGGATGAAAAACTGTTTTTT.

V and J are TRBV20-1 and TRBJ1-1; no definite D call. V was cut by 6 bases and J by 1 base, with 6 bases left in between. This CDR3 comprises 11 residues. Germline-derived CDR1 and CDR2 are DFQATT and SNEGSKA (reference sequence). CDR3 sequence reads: CSAPGNTEAFF. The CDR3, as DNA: TGCAGTGCCCCCGGGAACACTGAAGCTTTCTTT.

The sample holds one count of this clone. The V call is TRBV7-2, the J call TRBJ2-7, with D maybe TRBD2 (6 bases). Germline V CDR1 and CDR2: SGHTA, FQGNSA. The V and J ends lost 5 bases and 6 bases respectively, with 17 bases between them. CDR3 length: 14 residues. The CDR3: CASSVLTSLGEQYF. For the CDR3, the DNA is TGTGCCAGCAGCGTTTTGACTAGTTTGGGCGAGCAGTACTTC.

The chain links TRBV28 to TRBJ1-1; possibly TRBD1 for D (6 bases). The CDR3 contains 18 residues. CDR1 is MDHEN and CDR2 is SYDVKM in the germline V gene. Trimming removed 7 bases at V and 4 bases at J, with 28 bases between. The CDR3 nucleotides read TGTGCCAGCACCCGGGCAGGGGCTAAGCTGGTCATTGGCACTGAAGCTTTCTTT. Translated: CASTRAGAKLVIGTEAFF. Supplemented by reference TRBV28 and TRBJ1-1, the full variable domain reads DVKVTQSSRYLVKRTGEKVFLECVQDMDHENMFWYRQDPGLGLRLIYFSYDVKMKEKGDIPEGYSVSREKKERFSLILESASTNQTSMYLCASTRAGAKLVIGTEAFFGQGTRLTVV.

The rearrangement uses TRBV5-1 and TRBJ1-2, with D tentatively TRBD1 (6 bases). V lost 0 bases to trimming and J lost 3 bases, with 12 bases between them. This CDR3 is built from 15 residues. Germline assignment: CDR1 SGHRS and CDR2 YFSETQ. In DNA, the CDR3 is TGCGCCAGCAGCTTGGACAGGGCAAAGTACTATGGCTACACCTTC. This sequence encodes CASSLDRAKYYGYTF.

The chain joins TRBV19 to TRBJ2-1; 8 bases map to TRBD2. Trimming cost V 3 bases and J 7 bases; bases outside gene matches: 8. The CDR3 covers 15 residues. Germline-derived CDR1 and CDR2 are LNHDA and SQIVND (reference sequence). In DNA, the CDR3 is TGTGCCAGTAGTATCACTAGCGGAGCCCCGAATGAGCAGTTCTTC. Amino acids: CASSITSGAPNEQFF.

CDR3 nucleotide sequence: TGTGCCAGCAGCTTAAGGGGGGGTCATGCAACTAATGAAAAACTGTTTTTT. As protein: CASSLRGGHATNEKLFF. The chain recombines TRBV11-2 with TRBJ1-4; tentative D call: TRBD1 (6 bases). V lost 2 bases, J lost 0 bases, and 13 bases lay in between. This CDR3 contains 17 residues. The germline gives CDR1 SGHAT, CDR2 FQNNGV.

The DNA of the CDR3 is TGCGCCAGCAGCTTGGAATTGGGGGTGGGAGAGACCCAGTACTTC. Its protein product is CASSLELGVGETQYF. This chain links TRBV5-1 with TRBJ2-5, with D possibly being TRBD1 or TRBD2 (5 bases each). This CDR3 comprises 15 residues. Between the trimmed V and J ends, which lost 0 bases and 4 bases, there was a span of 13 bases. Per germline, CDR1 SGHRS and CDR2 YFSETQ.

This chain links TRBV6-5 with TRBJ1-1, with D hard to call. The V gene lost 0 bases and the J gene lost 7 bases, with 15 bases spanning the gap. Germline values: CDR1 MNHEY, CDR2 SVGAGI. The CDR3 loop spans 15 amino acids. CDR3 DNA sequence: TGTGCCAGCAGTTACTCGCGAGGCGGGCCGGATGAAGCTTTCTTT. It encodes CASSYSRGGPDEAFF.

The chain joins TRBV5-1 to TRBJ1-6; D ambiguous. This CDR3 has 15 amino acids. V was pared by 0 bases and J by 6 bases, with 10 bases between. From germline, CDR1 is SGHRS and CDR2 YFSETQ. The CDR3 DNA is TGCGCCAGCAGCTTGGTTGAATCGGGTAATTCACCCCTCCACTTT. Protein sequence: CASSLVESGNSPLHF.

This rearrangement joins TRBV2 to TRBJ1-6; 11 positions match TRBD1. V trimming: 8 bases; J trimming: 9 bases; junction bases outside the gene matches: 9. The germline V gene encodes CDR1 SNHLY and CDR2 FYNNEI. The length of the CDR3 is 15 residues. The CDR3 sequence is CASPGTGGESSPLHF. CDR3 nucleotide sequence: TGTGCCAGCCCTGGGACAGGGGGAGAGAGTTCACCCCTCCACTTT.

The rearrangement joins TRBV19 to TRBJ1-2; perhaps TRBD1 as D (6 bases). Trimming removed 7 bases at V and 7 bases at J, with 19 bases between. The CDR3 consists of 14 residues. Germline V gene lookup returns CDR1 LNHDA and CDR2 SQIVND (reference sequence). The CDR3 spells CASNPASGGLGYTF. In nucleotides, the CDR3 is TGTGCCAGTAATCCAGCGTCGGGGGGCCTTGGCTACACCTTC.

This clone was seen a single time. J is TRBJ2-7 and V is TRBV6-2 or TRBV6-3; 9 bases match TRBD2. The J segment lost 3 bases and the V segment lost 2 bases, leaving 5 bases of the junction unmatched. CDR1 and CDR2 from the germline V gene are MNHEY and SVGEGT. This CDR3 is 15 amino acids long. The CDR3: CASSYRSGSFYEQYF. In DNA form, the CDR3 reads TGTGCCAGCAGTTACCGTAGCGGGAGTTTCTACGAGCAGTACTTC.